The 27 T cell receptor beta chains presented below share a single source sample, sequenced in a study of molecular identifiers for immune sequencing clone quantification. A single record per CDR3 protein comes from TCRdb applying MiXCR to the PCR reads. The sample has 90,000 to 120,000 distinct CDR3 sequences, 36% seen once. Sequenced sample: naive CD8+ T cells from blood, with Jurkat cell RNA spiked in. The subset is: FACS-sorted CD8+CD4-CCR7+CD45RA+ naive T cells. These receptor sequences come from a human donor in good health. Some libraries in this study had Jurkat cell RNA spiked in.

This clonotype was found a few times. This sequence joins TRBV6-5 and TRBJ1-1; TRBD1 matches 8 bases. Per germline, CDR1 MNHEY and CDR2 SVGAGI. J was trimmed by 5 bases and V by 6 bases; bases with no gene match: 11. CDR3 length: 15 residues. This CDR3 reads CASRSDRGVNTEAFF. For the CDR3, the DNA is TGTGCCAGCAGGAGCGACAGGGGTGTTAATACTGAAGCTTTCTTT.

This clonotype was seen only once. In this CDR3 the conserved last residue, phenylalanine or tryptophan, is missing, so a read error is likely. The CDR3 loop is CASRGGNTEAFI. As DNA, the CDR3 is TGCGCCTCTCGGGGGGGCAACACTGAAGCTTTCATT. The chain uses TRBV4-1 and TRBJ1-1, with D possibly being TRBD1 (6 bases). Germline-derived CDR1 and CDR2 are MGHRA and YSYEKL. The germline V and J ends were trimmed by 11 bases and 2 bases, with 12 bases remaining between them. The CDR3 has 12 amino acids.

The chain uses TRBV10-1 and TRBJ2-3; D uncertain. The CDR3 sequence is 14 residues long. The V gene's germline CDR1 is WNHNN and CDR2 SYGVQD (reference sequence). Trimming removed 2 bases at V and 5 bases at J, with 11 bases between. Here the CDR3 reads CASSEVHLGDTQYF. CDR3 nucleotides: TGCGCCAGCAGTGAGGTTCACCTCGGAGATACGCAGTATTTT.

This clonotype was recorded at least ten times. The chain combines TRBV6-2 or TRBV6-3 with TRBJ1-1; no definite D call. CDR3 length equals 12 residues. V lost 1 base to trimming and J lost 9 bases, with 9 bases between them. Germline CDR1 reads MNHEY; CDR2 reads SVGEGT. The CDR3 loop reads CASSYWTRKAFF. CDR3 bases: TGTGCCAGCAGTTACTGGACGCGAAAAGCTTTCTTT.

V and J are TRBV7-9 and TRBJ2-5; 8 bases align to TRBD2. This CDR3 is 18 amino acids long. Germline loops: CDR1 SEHNR, CDR2 FQNEAQ (reference sequence). Trimming at V came to 1 base and at J to 7 bases, leaving 17 bases not matched to a gene. The CDR3 reads CASSLDPTRTSLMATQYF. CDR3 nucleotides: TGTGCCAGCAGCTTAGACCCAACCCGGACTAGCCTTATGGCGACCCAGTACTTC.

This clonotype was counted many times. The rearrangement joins TRBV7-6 to TRBJ2-5; perhaps D is TRBD1 or TRBD2 (6 bases each). The length of the CDR3 is 17 residues. Per the germline V gene, CDR1 is SGHVS and CDR2 is FNYEAQ. Trimming removed 5 bases from V and 5 bases from J, with 24 bases in between. In DNA form, the CDR3 reads TGTGCCAGCAGCCCCCTTCATGTGGGGGGCGGCATGGAGACCCAGTACTTC. Translation: CASSPLHVGGGMETQYF.

This clonotype appeared a few times. The V gene is TRBV7-2, the J gene TRBJ2-5; possibly TRBD1 for D (7 bases). V shed 5 bases and J shed 4 bases, with 23 bases lying between them. Germline CDR1 SGHTA, CDR2 FQGNSA. The CDR3 has 17 residues. The CDR3 nucleotides are TGTGCCAGCAGCGAGGGGACAGTCCGGAGGGGTGGAGAGACCCAGTACTTC. Amino acids: CASSEGTVRRGGETQYF.

As to this clonotype: One end of the junction does not line up with germline, which may come from a read error. The V gene is TRBV12-3 or TRBV12-4, the J gene TRBJ2-2; either TRBD1 or TRBD2 may fit D (5 bases each). This CDR3 spans 15 amino acids. The CDR3 region is CASSLAPGNTGEMFF. The CDR3 DNA reads TGTGCCAGCAGTTTGGCCCCAGGGAACACCGGGGAGATGTTTTTT.

Only a few counts were recorded for this clonotype. This chain connects TRBV20-1 to TRBJ2-7; perhaps TRBD2 as D (5 bases). Germline-derived CDR1 and CDR2 are DFQATT and SNEGSKA (reference sequence). The CDR3 covers 18 residues. Trimming took 4 bases from V and 0 from J, leaving 25 bases between them. The CDR3 loop reads CSATSQASAESFSYEQYF. Here the CDR3 DNA reads TGCAGTGCTACGTCTCAAGCCTCAGCGGAGTCTTTCTCCTACGAGCAGTACTTC.

This clonotype occurred a few times. This chain links TRBV12-3 or TRBV12-4 with TRBJ2-7, with 9 bases aligning to TRBD1. The CDR3 length is 13 residues. V lost 3 bases to trimming and J lost 5 bases; unmatched junction nucleotides: 2. The CDR3 reads CASSLDRGNEQYF. The CDR3 DNA reads as TGTGCCAGCAGTTTGGACAGGGGCAACGAGCAGTACTTC.

The J gene is TRBJ2-7, the V gene TRBV27, with D tentatively TRBD1 (6 bases). This CDR3 has 13 residues. The V end lost 4 bases, the J end lost 4 bases, and 11 bases lay between the germline ends. The germline V gene encodes CDR1 MNHEY and CDR2 SMNVEV (reference sequence). The CDR3 DNA reads TGTGCCAGCAGTTCAATGACAGGATACGAGCAGTACTTC. Translated, it gives CASSSMTGYEQYF.

This clonotype has a count of ten or more. V is TRBV4-2 and J is TRBJ2-7; D is unresolved. Germline CDR1 is LGHNA and CDR2 is YNFKEQ. The CDR3 runs 15 residues. Trimming cost V 0 bases and J 3 bases, with 12 bases left between them. The CDR3, as DNA: TGTGCCAGCAGCCAAGATTTACCGCCTAGCTACGAGCAGTACTTC. Translating it yields CASSQDLPPSYEQYF.

The chain employs TRBV9 and TRBJ1-3; 8 bases agree with TRBD1. The V gene end was trimmed by 3 bases and the J gene end by 0 bases; junction bases not matched to a gene: 5. This CDR3 spans 16 amino acids. Per germline, CDR1 SGDLS and CDR2 YYNGEE. CDR3 sequence: CASSGGQADSGNTIYF. The CDR3 bases are TGTGCCAGCAGCGGGGGACAGGCAGACTCTGGAAACACCATATATTTT.

The V gene is TRBV5-4, the J gene TRBJ2-5; no clear D. Trimming took off 0 bases at V and 1 base at J, with 7 bases between the two ends. Germline V CDR1 and CDR2: SGHNT, YYREEE (reference sequence). This CDR3 contains 14 residues. CDR3 amino acids: CASSLAPVQETQYF. The CDR3 nucleotides read TGTGCCAGCAGCTTGGCCCCGGTCCAAGAGACCCAGTACTTC.

CDR3 in DNA: TGTGCCAGCAGCTTAGAGAGTACCTACGAGCAGTACTTC. Translation gives CASSLESTYEQYF. The rearrangement joins TRBV7-8 to TRBJ2-7, with D hard to call. Deletions cut 1 base from V and 2 bases from J, with 6 bases between. From germline, CDR1 is SGHVS and CDR2 FQNEAQ. CDR3 length equals 13 residues.

Details on this clonotype: A much larger clone differs by one base, so this may be a read error. The chain uses TRBV11-2 and TRBJ2-1; 8 bases are shared with TRBD2. The V gene's germline CDR1 is SGHAT and CDR2 FQNNGV. The CDR3 covers 14 residues. Trimming cost V 4 bases and J 9 bases; bases outside gene matches: 8. The CDR3 DNA sequence: TGTGCCAGCAGCTCGAGCGGGGGTGTCATTGAGCAGTTCTTC. It specifies CASSSSGGVIEQFF. The variable domain in full, with the rest retrieved from reference TRBV11-2 and TRBJ2-1, is EAGVAQSPRYKIIEKRQSVAFWCNPISGHATLYWYQQILGQGPKLLIQFQNNGVVDDSQLPKDRFSAERLKGVDSTLKIQPAKLEDSAVYLCASSSSGGVIEQFFGPGTRLTVL.

With regard to this clonotype: This may be a read error: a much more frequent sequence differs by one nucleotide. This chain links TRBV7-9 with TRBJ1-3; D unclear. V lost 8 bases, J lost 4 bases, and 6 bases lay in between. Germline V gives CDR1 SEHNR, CDR2 FQNEAQ (reference sequence). The CDR3 spans 11 residues. Written as DNA, the CDR3 is TGTGCCAGCGGCGTCGGAAACACCATATATTTT. Translation: CASGVGNTIYF.

V and J are TRBV2 and TRBJ1-1; no clear D. Germline CDR1 is SNHLY and CDR2 is FYNNEI. V lost 10 bases and J lost 10, with 16 bases in between. The CDR3 extends over 11 amino acids. CDR3 nucleotide sequence: TGTGCCATCCAGTGGGTCGAGGGAGCTTTCTTT. This encodes CAIQWVEGAFF. The entire variable domain, with the rest obtained from reference TRBV2 and TRBJ1-1, is as follows: EPEVTQTPSHQVTQMGQEVILRCVPISNHLYFYWYRQILGQKVEFLVSFYNNEISEKSEIFDDQFSVERPDGSNFTLKIRSTKLEDSAMYFCAIQWVEGAFFGQGTRLTVV.

Concerning this clonotype: Given a much more abundant clone one base away, this may be a read error. V and J are TRBV11-2 and TRBJ2-1; D gene uncertain. The germline gives CDR1 SGHAT, CDR2 FQNNGV. CDR3 length equals 11 residues. CDR3 DNA sequence: TGTGCCAGCAGCTTATCCAATGAGCTGTTCTTC. It codes for CASSLSNELFF. Full variable domain (outside the CDR3, taken from reference TRBV11-2 and TRBJ2-1): EAGVAQSPRYKIIEKRQSVAFWCNPISGHATLYWYQQILGQGPKLLIQFQNNGVVDDSQLPKDRFSAERLKGVDSTLKIQPAKLEDSAVYLCASSLSNELFFGPGTRLTVL.

The count of this clonotype is one. A single base separates this from a much larger clone, so it may be a read error. The rearrangement joins TRBV7-2 to TRBJ2-7; perhaps TRBD2 as D (6 bases). CDR1 SGHTA and CDR2 FQGNSA come from the germline V gene. This CDR3 has 16 residues. Written as DNA, the CDR3 is TGTGCCAACAGCTTAGATGAGCCAGGCGGGAATTACGAGCAGTACTTC. Translation gives CANSLDEPGGNYEQYF.

This clonotype was counted between two and nine times. This chain joins TRBV5-6 and TRBJ2-7; TRBD2 aligns across 11 bases. This CDR3 has 16 amino acids. Germline V gene sequence: CDR1 SGHDT, CDR2 YYEEEE. The junction had 4 bases not matched to a gene; V was cut back by 0 bases and J by 2 bases. This CDR3 is CASSLGLAGGPYEQYF. The CDR3, as DNA: TGTGCCAGCAGCTTGGGATTAGCGGGAGGGCCCTACGAGCAGTACTTC.

Concerning this clonotype itself: The conserved phenylalanine or tryptophan is not found at the CDR3 terminus, so this likely reflects a read error. V is TRBV6-2 or TRBV6-3 and J is TRBJ2-3; D possibly matches TRBD1 or TRBD2 (6 bases each). CDR1 MNHEY and CDR2 SVGEGT come from the germline V gene. CDR3 size: 16 residues. The ends were cut back, 1 base at V and 2 bases at J, with 13 bases in the middle. The CDR3 here is CASSYYPGAATDTQYL. Here the CDR3 DNA reads TGTGCCAGCAGTTACTACCCGGGGGCGGCCACAGATACGCAGTATCTT.

This clonotype was counted only a few times. The chain recombines TRBV6-5 with TRBJ2-3; D possibly uses TRBD1 or TRBD2 (5 bases each). The CDR3 contains 13 residues. V lost 7 bases and J 1 base, leaving 9 bases between the germline ends. Looked up from germline, CDR1 is MNHEY and CDR2 is SVGAGI. CDR3 DNA: TGTGCCAGCACAGGGACGGGCACAGATACGCAGTATTTT. This translates into CASTGTGTDTQYF.

This chain joins TRBV11-3 and TRBJ2-3; TRBD2 aligns across 7 bases. Germline-derived CDR1 and CDR2 are SGHNT and YENEEA. The CDR3 has 13 amino acids. Trimming at V came to 5 bases and at J to 4 bases, leaving 3 bases not matched to a gene. CDR3 DNA sequence: TGTGCCAGCAGCCTAACTAGCGCAGATACGCAGTATTTT. Amino acid sequence: CASSLTSADTQYF.

Notes on this clonotype: This CDR3 is missing its conserved last phenylalanine or tryptophan, likely due to a read error. V is TRBV29-1 and J is TRBJ1-2; D remains ambiguous. The CDR3 consists of 15 residues. The germline V and J ends were trimmed by 3 bases and 4 bases, with 18 bases remaining between them. The germline V gene has CDR1 SQVTM and CDR2 ANQGSEA. The CDR3 coding sequence is TGCAGCGTTGATTTGAGTCCCCCCGAGGTCTATGGCTACACCATC. Amino acids: CSVDLSPPEVYGYTI.

This clonotype was counted many times. V is TRBV19 and J is TRBJ2-3; D call uncertain. The CDR3 has 14 amino acids. V dropped 4 bases and J dropped 5 bases, with 13 bases sitting between them. CDR1 and CDR2 from the germline V gene are LNHDA and SQIVND (reference sequence). The DNA of the CDR3 is TGTGCCAGTAGTACCCCAGTGGGTAGAGATACGCAGTATTTT. Translated: CASSTPVGRDTQYF.

This clonotype was detected ten times or more. The chain couples TRBV5-6 to TRBJ2-5; D gene ambiguous. V was trimmed by 9 bases and J by 7 bases, leaving 16 bases between them. Per germline, CDR1 SGHDT and CDR2 YYEEEE. The CDR3 extends over 12 amino acids. The CDR3 loop is CATSNVEGTQYF. Here the CDR3 DNA reads TGTGCCACCTCAAACGTCGAAGGGACCCAGTACTTC.